This TCR beta chain stems from a study of T cell changes during pregnancy in multiple sclerosis. Germline-derived CDR1 and CDR2 are LNHDA and SQIVND (reference sequence). Trimming at V came to 1 base and at J to 4 bases, leaving 6 bases not matched to a gene. The CDR3 is 16 amino acids. Assay: immunoSEQ multiplex PCR; the TCRdb copy retains only in-frame clones and omits some. In the table there are about 79,000 clones, about 93% of which are singletons. The V gene is TRBV19, the J gene TRBJ2-2; TRBD2 agrees at 7 bases. This receptor was taken from a female donor with multiple sclerosis, enrolled in a pregnancy study. The sample here was CD4+ T cells from peripheral blood mononuclear cells, taken in the second trimester of pregnancy. The CDR3 loop is CASSIGPSGGTGELFF. CDR3 DNA: TGTGCCAGTAGTATAGGGCCTAGCGGAGGCACCGGGGAGCTGTTTTTT.